The clone carrying this T cell receptor beta chain was counted between two and nine times. Its target is unknown. This sample is part of a study of vaccination effects on CD4 cells after COVID-19. Clones were sequenced by immunoSEQ multiplex PCR, and TCRdb holds only the in-frame ones, with some missing. This sample has around 81,000 clones, with about three quarters found just once. General study points: Late post-vaccination samples showed marked contraction of infection- and vaccine-induced clones.

ViraFEST used viral peptide pools to expand antigen-specific CD4+ T cells before sequencing. Investigators separated out CD4+ T cells once 10 days of culture had passed. Each person got two doses of an mRNA SARS-CoV-2 vaccine, BNT162b2 or mRNA-1273. Vaccine recipients, nucleocapsid antibody negative, had no prior SARS-CoV-2 infection. Half the medium was replaced with IL-2 medium on days 3 and 7. Germline V gene lookup returns CDR1 SGDLS and CDR2 YYNGEE. The CDR3 length is 15 residues. V was clipped by 3 bases and J by 8 bases, with 17 bases between them. The rearrangement links TRBV9 to TRBJ1-4; the D gene is possibly TRBD1 (5 bases). This material consisted of CD4+ T cells from PBMCs cultured with HCoV-OC43 spike peptides, taken after COVID-19 vaccination. As to subset: HCoV-OC43 spike overlapping peptide pool stimulation. The source is a human donor who received a COVID-19 vaccine. CDR3 nucleotide sequence: TGTGCCAGCAGCGAGTCCCCAGGGCGGAACGAAAAACTGTTTTTT. Residues: CASSESPGRNEKLFF.